This TCR beta chain was captured by sequencing in a study of T cells in Graves' hyperthyroidism and ophthalmopathy. TCR beta CDR3 regions were amplified from RNA transcripts. With the HTBI primer set, the TCR CDR3 went through a first round of RT-PCR. MiXCR, run by TCRdb on the multiplex PCR reads, gives a single entry per CDR3 protein. The sample consists of fewer than 550,000 distinct CDR3 sequences, approximately 15% of them appearing once. Not enrolled were patients with uncontrolled infection, other autoimmune disease, pregnancy or lactation. The PBMCs were taken from around 9 ml of fresh peripheral blood. CDR1 SNHLY and CDR2 FYNNEI come from the germline V gene. The CDR3 is 15 amino acids. Unmatched junction bases numbered 2, after V lost 3 bases and J lost 1 base. Only a few counts were recorded for this clonotype. Its antigen is currently unknown. Study-wide results and caveats: Within blood appeared most thyroid clonotypes that had expanded above 0.001.

Specimen: blood. The rearrangement joins TRBV2 to TRBJ1-1, with 10 bases fitting TRBD1. The receptor comes from a woman under 30 with Graves' hyperthyroidism. The CDR3 DNA reads TGTGCCAGCAGTGAGTGGACAGGGGGGAACACTGAAGCTTTCTTT. Protein: CASSEWTGGNTEAFF.